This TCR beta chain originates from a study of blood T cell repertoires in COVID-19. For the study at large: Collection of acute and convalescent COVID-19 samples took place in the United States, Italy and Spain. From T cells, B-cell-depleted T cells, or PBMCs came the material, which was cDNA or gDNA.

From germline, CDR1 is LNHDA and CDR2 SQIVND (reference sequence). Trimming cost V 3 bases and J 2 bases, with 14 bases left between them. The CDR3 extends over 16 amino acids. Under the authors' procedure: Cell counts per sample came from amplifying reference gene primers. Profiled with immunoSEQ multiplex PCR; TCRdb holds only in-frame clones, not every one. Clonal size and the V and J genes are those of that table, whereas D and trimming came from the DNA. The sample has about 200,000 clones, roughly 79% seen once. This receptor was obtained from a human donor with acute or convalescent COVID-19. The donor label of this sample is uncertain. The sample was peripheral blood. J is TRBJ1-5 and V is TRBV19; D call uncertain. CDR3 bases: TGTGCCAGTAGTATGGGCAGCTTCTTCGGCAATCAGCCCCAGCATTTT. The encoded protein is CASSMGSFFGNQPQHF. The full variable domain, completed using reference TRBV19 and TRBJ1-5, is DGGITQSPKYLFRKEGQNVTLSCEQNLNHDAMYWYRQDPGQGLRLIYYSQIVNDFQKGDIAEGYSVSREKKESFPLTVTSAQKNPTAFYLCASSMGSFFGNQPQHFGDGTRLSIL.